This TCR beta chain was identified during a study of blood T cell repertoires in COVID-19. Study in general: The origin of the acute and convalescent COVID-19 samples was the United States, Italy and Spain. Sources were T cells, B-cell-depleted T cells, or PBMCs; the material itself was cDNA or gDNA.

The CDR3 consists of 14 residues. The germline V gene has CDR1 SGHAT and CDR2 FQNNGV. Unmatched junction bases numbered 8, after V lost 6 bases and J lost 3 bases. As handled by the study authors: Nucleated cell number was recorded as an estimate derived from reference gene primer amplification. The protocol was immunoSEQ multiplex PCR, while the TCRdb copy is restricted to in-frame clones and leaves out a portion. That table furnishes V, J and clone size, whereas the DNA furnished D and trimming. In the table there are under 80,000 clones, 86% of which are singletons. This sequence joins TRBV11-2 and TRBJ2-7, with 7 bases identical to TRBD2. Material: peripheral blood. This receptor was obtained from a man in his forties or fifties with active COVID-19. The CDR3 nucleotides are TGTGCCAGCAGTTCAACAGCGGGGAGCTACGAGCAGTACTTC. Its protein product is CASSSTAGSYEQYF.